What follows are 21 T cell receptor beta chains derived from one specimen sequenced in a study of breast tumors, draining lymph nodes, adjacent tissues. Samples came from axillary lymph nodes draining the breast cancer. One entry per CDR3 protein, called by TCRdb with MiXCR from the multiplex PCR reads. The repertoire consists of roughly 220,000 distinct CDR3 sequences, with less than 35% occurring once and the leading ten covering approximately 3.5%. Sample: axillary lymph node tissue. These receptors all stem from a female donor with breast cancer. Some clones in this sample may be carry-over from other donors' samples.

This clonotype was seen more than once but under ten times. This chain joins TRBV9 and TRBJ2-1; 7 bases align to TRBD2. The germline V gene encodes CDR1 SGDLS and CDR2 YYNGEE. The CDR3 runs 10 residues. The CDR3 DNA reads as TGTGCTAGAGGGGAGGGTGAGCAGTTCTTC. Its protein product is CARGEGEQFF.

At least ten counts were recorded for this clonotype. The chain links TRBV9 to TRBJ2-1, with D perhaps TRBD2 (5 bases). Germline CDR1 reads SGDLS; CDR2 reads YYNGEE. This CDR3 comprises 16 residues. V lost 3 bases and J 2 bases, leaving 15 bases between the germline ends. The CDR3 loop reads CASSESGHGAYNEQFF. DNA of the CDR3: TGTGCCAGCAGCGAAAGCGGCCACGGGGCCTACAATGAGCAGTTCTTC. The full variable domain, with the rest looked up from reference TRBV9 and TRBJ2-1, is DSGVTQTPKHLITATGQRVTLRCSPRSGDLSVYWYQQSLDQGLQFLIQYYNGEERAKGNILERFSAQQFPDLHSELNLSSLELGDSALYFCASSESGHGAYNEQFFGPGTRLTVL.

The rearrangement joins TRBV5-4 to TRBJ2-3; weak D call: TRBD2 (6 bases). CDR1 is SGHNT and CDR2 is YYREEE in the germline V gene (reference sequence). V was clipped by 4 bases and J by 2 bases, with 14 bases between them. The CDR3 is 15 amino acids. The CDR3 protein is CASSPRDFLTDTQYF. The CDR3 bases are TGTGCCAGCAGCCCTCGGGACTTCCTCACAGATACGCAGTATTTT.

The rearrangement links TRBV6-6 to TRBJ2-6; 10 bases match TRBD1. V lost 5 bases, J lost 5 bases, and 6 bases stayed unmatched. Germline V gene lookup returns CDR1 MNHNY and CDR2 SVGAGI (reference sequence). CDR3 length equals 16 residues. The CDR3 DNA is TGTGCCAGCAGTCCCGGGACAGGGGTGTGGGCCAACGTCCTGACTTTC. It is translated as CASSPGTGVWANVLTF.

The CDR3 reads CASSYAPTGTQYF. CDR3 in DNA: TGTGCCAGCAGTTACGCACCGACGGGGACCCAGTACTTC. The V call is TRBV2, the J call TRBJ2-5; no firm D call. CDR3 length equals 13 residues. The V gene lost 5 bases and the J gene lost 7 bases, with 14 bases spanning the gap. From germline, CDR1 is SNHLY and CDR2 FYNNEI.

The chain is built from TRBV6-2 or TRBV6-3 and TRBJ2-1, with D possibly matching TRBD2 (5 bases). V gave up 5 bases and J gave up 8 bases, with 13 bases separating them. Germline loops: CDR1 MNHEY, CDR2 SVGEGT. The CDR3 extends over 13 amino acids. The CDR3 nucleotides read TGTGCCAGCAGTCCTCAAGGGAGCCATGAGCAGTTCTTC. Protein sequence: CASSPQGSHEQFF.

The table lists this clonotype with a few counts. The rearrangement uses TRBV18 and TRBJ2-3; 10 bases line up with TRBD2. With 3 bases clipped from V and 5 bases from J, the junction kept 5 bases outside the gene matches. The CDR3 consists of 15 residues. Germline V gene sequence: CDR1 KGHSH, CDR2 LQKENI. The CDR3 coding sequence is TGTGCCAGCTCACCCACTAGCGGGGACTTAGATACGCAGTATTTT. Translated, it gives CASSPTSGDLDTQYF.

This clonotype was picked up one time. Possible read error: a much larger clone is one base away. The chain recombines TRBV12-5 with TRBJ2-1; TRBD1 matches 8 bases. The germline V gene encodes CDR1 LGHNT and CDR2 FRNRAP. The CDR3 sequence is 16 residues long. CDR3 region: CVSGLVSRQGSNEQFF. The DNA for the CDR3 is TGTGTTAGTGGTTTGGTATCGCGACAGGGGAGCAATGAGCAGTTCTTC.

As regards this clonotype: This may come from a read error, since a much larger clone is one base off. The chain employs TRBV12-3 or TRBV12-4 and TRBJ2-1; possibly TRBD2 for D (10 bases). Trimming removed 5 bases at V and 13 bases at J, with 24 bases between. The CDR3 contains 15 residues. The CDR3 is CASSSTGGALAGQFF. The CDR3 DNA reads TGTGCCAGCAGTAGCACAGGGGGCGCACTAGCGGGACAGTTCTTC.

The rearrangement uses TRBV5-4 and TRBJ2-2; D gene ambiguous. Germline V lookup: CDR1 SGHNT, CDR2 YYREEE (reference sequence). The CDR3 covers 16 residues. V was trimmed by 4 bases and J by 0 bases, leaving 13 bases between them. CDR3 sequence reads: CASSDRPGTNTGELFF. CDR3 nucleotides: TGTGCCAGCAGCGATAGACCGGGCACGAACACCGGGGAGCTGTTTTTT.

Points on this clonotype: A much more abundant neighbour one base away suggests this may be a read error. The chain carries TRBV5-1 and TRBJ1-2, with D tentatively TRBD1 (6 bases). Germline CDR1 and CDR2: SGHRS and YFSETQ. The CDR3 runs 14 residues. V shed 1 base and J shed 6 bases, with 13 bases lying between them. The CDR3 sequence is CASSLIGGNDGYTF. CDR3 bases: TGCGCCAGCAGCTTGATAGGGGGTAATGATGGCTACACCTTC.

The chain joins TRBV28 to TRBJ1-4; D perhaps matches TRBD1 (5 bases). CDR3 size: 12 residues. The germline V and J ends were trimmed by 5 bases and 8 bases, with 9 bases remaining between them. The germline gives CDR1 MDHEN, CDR2 SYDVKM. The CDR3 sequence: CASSLRDEKLFF. The CDR3 nucleotides read TGTGCCAGCAGTCTAAGGGACGAAAAACTGTTTTTT.

This clonotype was counted ten times or more. This chain uses TRBV6-2 or TRBV6-3 with TRBJ2-5; D gene uncertain. Germline CDR1 and CDR2: MNHEY and SVGEGT. V was cut by 6 bases and J by 0 bases, with 11 bases left in between. The CDR3 runs to 14 residues. CDR3 nucleotides: TGTGCCAGCAGAATCCAGGAGTACCAAGAGACCCAGTACTTC. Amino acids: CASRIQEYQETQYF.

This clonotype occurred a few times. This chain links TRBV18 with TRBJ2-1; D possibly corresponds to TRBD2 (5 bases). Germline V gene data show CDR1 as KGHSH and CDR2 as LQKENI. Trimming left V 0 bases short and J 8 bases short, with 8 bases between. This CDR3 comprises 13 residues. CDR3 DNA: TGTGCCAGCTCACCACCGAGCGGTTATGAGCAGTTCTTC. Translation: CASSPPSGYEQFF.

This clonotype has only one observation. Since a much larger clone is just one base distant, this may be a read error. CDR3: CASSLDRGLDNEQLF. The CDR3 DNA reads as TGTGCCAGCAGCCTCGACAGGGGGCTGGACAATGAGCAGCTCTTC. V and J are TRBV4-2 and TRBJ2-1; 10 positions agree with TRBD1. The germline V gene encodes CDR1 LGHNA and CDR2 YNFKEQ. The CDR3 is 15 residues long.

The table lists this clonotype with many counts. V and J are TRBV19 and TRBJ2-2; tentative D call: TRBD1 (5 bases). Germline loops: CDR1 LNHDA, CDR2 SQIVND (reference sequence). CDR3 length equals 17 residues. Trimming shortened V by 7 bases and J by 1 base, and 19 bases separated the two germline ends. CDR3 sequence (DNA): TGTGCCAGTACCAACTACCACAGGACGCAGAACACCGGGGAGCTGTTTTTT. It yields the protein CASTNYHRTQNTGELFF. Filled out from reference TRBV19 and TRBJ2-2, the complete variable domain reads DGGITQSPKYLFRKEGQNVTLSCEQNLNHDAMYWYRQDPGQGLRLIYYSQIVNDFQKGDIAEGYSVSREKKESFPLTVTSAQKNPTAFYLCASTNYHRTQNTGELFFGEGSRLTVL.

Regarding this clonotype: This sequence may be a read error, since a much larger clone differs from it by one base. The rearrangement joins TRBV5-5 to TRBJ2-7; the D gene could be TRBD1 or TRBD2 (5 bases each). The CDR3 contains 12 residues. The V gene's germline CDR1 is SGHKS and CDR2 YYEKEE (reference sequence). The V end was cut by 4 bases, the J end by 9 bases, with 14 bases between. CDR3 coding DNA: TGTGCCAGCAGCCCGCCGGGGCGCGGGCAGTACTTC. Encoded protein: CASSPPGRGQYF.

This clonotype was counted at least ten times. The chain recombines TRBV7-2 with TRBJ2-3; a possible D gene is TRBD2 (6 bases). Trimming pared 3 bases from V and 5 bases from J, leaving 15 bases between. The CDR3 is made up of 15 amino acids. Germline CDR1 SGHTA, CDR2 FQGNSA. CDR3 residues: CASSFGGFRGDTQYF. The CDR3 DNA sequence: TGTGCCAGCAGCTTCGGGGGATTCCGGGGAGATACGCAGTATTTT. Full variable domain (remainder filled in from reference TRBV7-2 and TRBJ2-3): GAGVSQSPSNKVTEKGKDVELRCDPISGHTALYWYRQSLGQGLEFLIYFQGNSAPDKSGLPSDRFSAERTGGSVSTLTIQRTQQEDSAVYLCASSFGGFRGDTQYFGPGTRLTVL.

This clonotype was detected ten times or more. The V gene is TRBV7-3, the J gene TRBJ1-4; D unclear. Germline V lookup: CDR1 SGHTA, CDR2 FQGTGA. With 2 bases removed from V and 8 bases from J, the gap between germline ends came to 6 bases. This CDR3 has 12 residues. In nucleotides, the CDR3 is TGTGCCAGCAGCTTAGATGGGGAAAAACTGTTTTTT. Amino acids: CASSLDGEKLFF. Combining the CDR3 with reference TRBV7-3 and TRBJ1-4 gives the whole variable domain GAGVSQTPSNKVTEKGKYVELRCDPISGHTALYWYRQSLGQGPEFLIYFQGTGAADDSGLPNDRFFAVRPEGSVSTLKIQRTERGDSAVYLCASSLDGEKLFFGSGTQLSVL.

The chain has TRBV13 and TRBJ2-7; 10 bases map to TRBD1. The CDR3 sequence is 15 residues long. Unmatched junction bases numbered 6, after V lost 5 bases and J lost 2 bases. Germline V gives CDR1 PRHDT, CDR2 FYEKMQ (reference sequence). CDR3 region: CASSRTGTGAYEQYF. In DNA, the CDR3 is TGTGCCAGCAGCCGGACCGGGACAGGGGCCTACGAGCAGTACTTC.

This clonotype was observed a handful of times. The rearrangement uses TRBV7-2 and TRBJ2-5, with no clear D. V was trimmed by 1 base and J by 2 bases, leaving 11 bases between them. Germline V CDR1 and CDR2: SGHTA, FQGNSA. The CDR3 consists of 15 residues. CDR3 amino acids: CASSLVVTKQETQYF. CDR3 DNA: TGTGCCAGCAGCTTAGTTGTGACAAAACAAGAGACCCAGTACTTC.